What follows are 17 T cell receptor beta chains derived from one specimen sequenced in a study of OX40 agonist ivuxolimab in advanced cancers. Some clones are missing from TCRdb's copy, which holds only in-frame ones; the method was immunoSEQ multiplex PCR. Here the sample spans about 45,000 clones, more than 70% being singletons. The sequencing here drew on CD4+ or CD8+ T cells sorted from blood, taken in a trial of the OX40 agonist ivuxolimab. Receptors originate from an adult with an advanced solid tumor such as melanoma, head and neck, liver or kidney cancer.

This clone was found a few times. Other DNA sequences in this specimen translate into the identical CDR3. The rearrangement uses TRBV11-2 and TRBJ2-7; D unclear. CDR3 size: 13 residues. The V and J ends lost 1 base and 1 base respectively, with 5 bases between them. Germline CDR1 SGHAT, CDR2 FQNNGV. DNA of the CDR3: TGTGCCAGCAGCTTAGGGGGATCCTACGAGCAGTACTTC. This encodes CASSLGGSYEQYF.

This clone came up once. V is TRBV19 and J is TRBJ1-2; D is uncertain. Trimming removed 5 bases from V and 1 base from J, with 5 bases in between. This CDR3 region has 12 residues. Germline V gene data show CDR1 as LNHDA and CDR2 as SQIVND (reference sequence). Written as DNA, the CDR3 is TGTGCCAGTAGTCCAGATAACTATGGCTACACCTTC. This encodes CASSPDNYGYTF.

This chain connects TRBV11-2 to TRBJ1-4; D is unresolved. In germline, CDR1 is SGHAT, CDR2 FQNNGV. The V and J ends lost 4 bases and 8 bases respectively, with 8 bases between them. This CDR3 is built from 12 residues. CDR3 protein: CASSSQGEKLFF. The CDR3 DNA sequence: TGTGCCAGCAGCTCCCAAGGAGAAAAACTGTTTTTT.

This CDR3 is CASSLASGGVNIQYF. DNA for the CDR3: TGTGCCAGCAGCTTAGCGTCAGGGGGCGTGAACATTCAGTACTTC. This rearrangement joins TRBV7-9 to TRBJ2-4, with TRBD1 matching over 8 bases. CDR1 and CDR2 from the germline V gene are SEHNR and FQNEAQ (reference sequence). Trimming cost V 0 bases and J 7 bases; bases outside gene matches: 5. The CDR3 length is 15 residues.

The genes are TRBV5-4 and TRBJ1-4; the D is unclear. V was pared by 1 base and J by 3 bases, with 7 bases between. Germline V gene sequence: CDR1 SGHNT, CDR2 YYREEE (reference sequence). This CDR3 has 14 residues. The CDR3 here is CASSLPGANEKLFF. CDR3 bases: TGTGCCAGCAGCTTGCCCGGGGCTAATGAAAAACTGTTTTTT.

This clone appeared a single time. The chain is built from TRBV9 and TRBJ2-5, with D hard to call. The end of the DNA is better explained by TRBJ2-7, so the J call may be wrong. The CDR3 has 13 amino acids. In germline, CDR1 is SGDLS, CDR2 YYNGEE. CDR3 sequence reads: CASSVGVSYEQYF. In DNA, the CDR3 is TGTGCCAGCAGCGTAGGGGTCTCCTACGAGCAGTACTTC.

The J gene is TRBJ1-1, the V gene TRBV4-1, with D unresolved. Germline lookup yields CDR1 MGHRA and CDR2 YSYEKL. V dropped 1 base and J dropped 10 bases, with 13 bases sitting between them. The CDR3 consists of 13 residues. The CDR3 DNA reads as TGCGCCAGCAGCCAAGGAGTCTGGGAAGGAGCTTTCTTT. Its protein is CASSQGVWEGAFF.

CDR3 in amino acids: CASSQEELAGPRIGNEQFF. The CDR3 nucleotides read TGCGCCAGCAGCCAAGAGGAACTAGCGGGTCCTAGGATCGGCAATGAGCAGTTCTTC. This chain uses TRBV4-1 with TRBJ2-1, with TRBD2 matching over 9 bases. The CDR3 consists of 19 residues. Germline-derived CDR1 and CDR2 are MGHRA and YSYEKL. With V trimmed by 0 bases and J by 6 bases, 15 bases remained unmatched.

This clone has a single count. The CDR3, as DNA: TGTGCCAGCAGCTTATCCCGGGTCGTACATGAGGGGACTGAAGCTTTCTTT. This codes for CASSLSRVVHEGTEAFF. The V gene is TRBV7-6, the J gene TRBJ1-1, with D possibly being TRBD1 (5 bases). The germline CDR1 and CDR2 sequences are SGHVS and FNYEAQ. The CDR3 sequence is 17 residues long. Trimming shortened V by 2 bases and J by 5 bases, and 21 bases separated the two germline ends.

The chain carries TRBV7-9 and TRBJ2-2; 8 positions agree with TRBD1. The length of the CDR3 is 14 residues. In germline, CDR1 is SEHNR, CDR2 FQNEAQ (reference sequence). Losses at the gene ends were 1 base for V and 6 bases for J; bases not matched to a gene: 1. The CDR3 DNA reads TGTGCCAGCAGCTTAGGGACAGGGCCCGGGGAGCTGTTTTTT. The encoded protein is CASSLGTGPGELFF.

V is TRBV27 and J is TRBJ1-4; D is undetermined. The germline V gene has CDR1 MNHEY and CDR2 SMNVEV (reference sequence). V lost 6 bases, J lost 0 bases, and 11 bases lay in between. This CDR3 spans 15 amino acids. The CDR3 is CASRPLEATNEKLFF. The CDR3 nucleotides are TGTGCCAGCAGGCCCCTCGAGGCAACTAATGAAAAACTGTTTTTT.

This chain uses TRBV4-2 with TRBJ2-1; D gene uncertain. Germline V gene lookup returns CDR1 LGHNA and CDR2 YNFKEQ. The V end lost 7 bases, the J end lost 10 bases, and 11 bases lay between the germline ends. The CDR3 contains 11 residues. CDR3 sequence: CASTQDGEQFF. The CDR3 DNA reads TGTGCCAGCACCCAGGACGGGGAGCAGTTCTTC.

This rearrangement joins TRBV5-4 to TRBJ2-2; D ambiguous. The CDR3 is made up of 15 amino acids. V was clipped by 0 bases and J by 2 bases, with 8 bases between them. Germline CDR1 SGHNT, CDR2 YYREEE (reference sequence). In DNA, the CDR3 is TGTGCCAGCAGCTTGGTAACGGAAAACACCGGGGAGCTGTTTTTT. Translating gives CASSLVTENTGELFF.

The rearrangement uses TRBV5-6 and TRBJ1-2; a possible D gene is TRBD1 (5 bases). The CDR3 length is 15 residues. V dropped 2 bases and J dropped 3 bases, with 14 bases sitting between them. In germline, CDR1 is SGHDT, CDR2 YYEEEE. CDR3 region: CASSFGRGGDYGYTF. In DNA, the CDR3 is TGTGCCAGCAGCTTTGGTCGGGGCGGGGACTATGGCTACACCTTC.

The CDR3 coding sequence is TGTGCCAGCAGCCAGTGGGATGAAGCTTTCTTT. Translation gives CASSQWDEAFF. This sequence joins TRBV7-8 and TRBJ1-1; the D is unclear. The CDR3 runs 11 residues. V gave up 5 bases and J gave up 7 bases, with 8 bases separating them. Germline assignment: CDR1 SGHVS and CDR2 FQNEAQ.

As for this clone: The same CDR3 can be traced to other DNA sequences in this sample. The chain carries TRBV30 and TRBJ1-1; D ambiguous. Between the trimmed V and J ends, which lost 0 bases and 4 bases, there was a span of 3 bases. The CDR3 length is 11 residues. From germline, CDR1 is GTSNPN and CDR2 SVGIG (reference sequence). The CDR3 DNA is TGTGCCTGGAGTGTCGGCACTGAAGCTTTCTTT. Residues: CAWSVGTEAFF.

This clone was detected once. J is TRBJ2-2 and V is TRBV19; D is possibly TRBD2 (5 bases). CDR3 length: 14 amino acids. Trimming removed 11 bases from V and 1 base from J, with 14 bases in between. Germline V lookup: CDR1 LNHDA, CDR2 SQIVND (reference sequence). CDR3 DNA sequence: TGTGCCGGCTCCGGGGAGTTGAACACCGGGGAGCTGTTTTTT. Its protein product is CAGSGELNTGELFF.